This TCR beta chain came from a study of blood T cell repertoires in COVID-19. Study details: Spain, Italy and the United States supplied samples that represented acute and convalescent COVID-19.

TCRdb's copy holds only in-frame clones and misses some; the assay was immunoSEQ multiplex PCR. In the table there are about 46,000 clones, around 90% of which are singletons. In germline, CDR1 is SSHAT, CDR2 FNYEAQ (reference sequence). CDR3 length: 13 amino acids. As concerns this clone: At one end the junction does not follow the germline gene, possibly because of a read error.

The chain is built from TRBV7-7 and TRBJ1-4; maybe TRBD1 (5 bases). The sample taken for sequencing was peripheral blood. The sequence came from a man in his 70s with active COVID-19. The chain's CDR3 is CASSPRGNEKLFF. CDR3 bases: TGTGCTAGCAGCCCCCGGGGGAATGAAAAACTGTTTTTT.